This TCR beta chain was sequenced in a study of T cells after yellow fever vaccination (dated by TCRdb to about 2019). In terms of the full investigation: The SMART-Seq v4 Ultra Low Input RNA kit was used to prepare libraries from fractions with low cell numbers. To track T-cell clones before and after primary and booster YFV17D yellow fever vaccination, bulk TCR alpha and beta repertoires were sequenced longitudinally. Bulk PBMC replicates and cell subsets were isolated from blood drawn at multiple timepoints before and after both primary and secondary immunization. The cohort comprised two healthy male donors, one aged 18 to 29 and one aged 30 to 40 years.

TCRdb names Illumina NovaSeq 6000 as the instrument used. TCR cDNA was made using 5'RACE template switching, a step that added a universal primer site and unique molecular identifiers. Priming for cDNA synthesis came from both the TCR alpha and TCR beta constant segments. Two PCR steps were used to amplify libraries, with sample barcodes and sequencing adapters being added in the second step. Sequencing of libraries was done on Illumina HiSeq 2500 (2x100 bp) or NovaSeq (2x150 bp). The authors' pipeline ran thus. MIGEC handled demultiplexing of reads and collapsing into UMI consensus sequences, while MiXCR performed V(D)J alignment. Clonotypes responding to the vaccine were identified with edgeR on replicate PBMC samples, with the criteria of FDR below 0.01 and a log2 fold change above 5 up to day 15. Each bulk clonotype was labeled CD4 or CD8 based on which sequenced repertoire, CD4 or CD8, contained the clonotype at higher abundance. Clones were called with MiXCR by TCRdb after fastp trimmed the public reads at Q25, and only in-frame beta chains were retained. Every CDR3 protein is listed once, alongside the most common genes and DNA of its rows. The V and J calls, along with clone size, are taken from TCRdb and not from the paper's own processing. The sample data list about 320,000 distinct CDR3 sequences, and roughly a tenth of these were observed just once. The biggest ten clones account for about 3% of the sample.

On the study overall, not on this receptor specifically: Computational filtering was needed because FACS-sorted repertoires could contain abundant contaminating clonotypes from the bulk population. A small fraction of clonotypes showed up in both the CD4 and CD8 compartments, probably as a result of convergent recombination. Compared with the primary T-cell response, the secondary T-cell response was faster but weaker, reaching its peak on day 5 rather than on day 15. Most clones expanded after primary vaccination (roughly 96% of CD4 and 88% of CD8) were re-detected after the booster, suggesting that broad memory maintenance occurred. The study included only two donors, which limits how far the findings can be generalized.

This clonotype was seen a handful of times. Its binding antigen is unknown. The record has no base qualities; no much larger clone is one base away. According to the germline V gene (reference sequence), CDR1 reads LNHNV and CDR2 reads YYDKDF. Trimming takes 2 bases off V and 1 base off J; junction bases not matched to a gene: 11. Its CDR3 holds 19 amino acids, cysteine through phenylalanine. Kept here is only the CDR3 DNA, which spans 57 bases and is read in frame from base 1. This sample's treatment or condition label indicates: live attenuated yellow fever vaccine strain. A standard Ficoll-Paque protocol was used to isolate PBMCs from peripheral blood. Dynabeads CD4 and CD8 positive selection kits were used to isolate CD4 and CD8 T-cell fractions. TriZol was used to extract RNA from bulk PBMCs, from CD4 and CD8 fractions, and from dextramer-positive and dextramer-negative fractions.

The clonotype originates from a man between 18 and 29 years old who received the YFV17D yellow fever vaccine. The chain is assembled from TRBV15 and TRBJ2-6, with 7 bases aligning to TRBD1. Sample: CD4+ T cells sorted from PBMCs, taken 45 days after the yellow fever booster vaccination. The CDR3 in this case is CATSRSSGTAKSGANVLTF. In nucleotide form, the sequence is TGTGCCACCAGCAGATCCTCCGGGACAGCTAAATCTGGGGCCAACGTCCTGACTTTC.